A single sample is the source of the 3 T cell receptor beta chains below, sequenced in a study of blood T cells in healthy people across ages. The authors ran a second PCR of about 6 to 12 cycles using a sample-barcoded 5' primer and a J-beta primer mix. TCRdb ran MiXCR on the 5' RACE reads and lists one entry per CDR3 protein. The sample holds roughly 800,000 distinct CDR3 sequences; roughly 60% are singletons and the top ten take about 20%. Sequencing was performed on blood. Every receptor here comes from a young man in good health.

Remarks on this clonotype: At one end, the junction sequence differs from germline, possibly due to a read error. The chain couples TRBV3-1 to TRBJ2-7; TRBD2 matches at 12 bases. The CDR3 sequence is 16 residues long. Germline-derived CDR1 and CDR2 are LGHDT and YNNKEL (reference sequence). The CDR3 DNA reads as TGTGCCAGCGGCCAAGATCCTAGCGGGGGGGGCTACGAGCAGTACTTC. It yields the protein CASGQDPSGGGYEQYF.

This sequence joins TRBV20-1 and TRBJ2-7; TRBD2 agrees at 10 bases. The CDR3 extends over 15 amino acids. J was trimmed by 2 bases and V by 6 bases; bases with no gene match: 10. Germline V CDR1 and CDR2: DFQATT, SNEGSKA (reference sequence). CDR3 nucleotides: TGCAGTGCGACCTACTTAGCGGGAGGAGCCTACGAGCAGTACTTC. It codes for CSATYLAGGAYEQYF.

The V call is TRBV20-1, the J call TRBJ2-5, with 12 bases fitting TRBD2. The CDR3 is made up of 15 amino acids. The junction had 8 bases not matched to a gene; V was cut back by 6 bases and J by 3 bases. Germline V gene sequence: CDR1 DFQATT, CDR2 SNEGSKA (reference sequence). CDR3 residues: CSAHYRLAGEETQYF. DNA of the CDR3: TGCAGTGCCCACTACAGACTAGCGGGGGAAGAGACCCAGTACTTC.